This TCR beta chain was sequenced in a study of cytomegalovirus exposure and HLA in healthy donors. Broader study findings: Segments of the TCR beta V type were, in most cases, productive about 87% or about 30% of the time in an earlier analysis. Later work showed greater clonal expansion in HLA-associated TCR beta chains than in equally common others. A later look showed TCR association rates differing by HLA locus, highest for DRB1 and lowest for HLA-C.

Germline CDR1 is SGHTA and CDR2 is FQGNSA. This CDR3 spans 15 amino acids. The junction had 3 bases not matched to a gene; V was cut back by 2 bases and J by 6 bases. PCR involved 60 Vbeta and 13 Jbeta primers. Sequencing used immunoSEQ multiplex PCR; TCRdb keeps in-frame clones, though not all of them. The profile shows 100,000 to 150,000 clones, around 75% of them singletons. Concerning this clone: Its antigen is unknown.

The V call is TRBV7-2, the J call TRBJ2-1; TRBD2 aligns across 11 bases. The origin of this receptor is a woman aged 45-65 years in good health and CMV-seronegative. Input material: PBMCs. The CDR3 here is CASSLTLAGVNEQFF. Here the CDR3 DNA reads TGTGCCAGCAGCTTAACACTAGCGGGAGTCAATGAGCAGTTCTTC.